Presented here are 16 T cell receptor beta chains from one specimen sequenced in a study of T-cell reconstitution after alpha-beta-depleted transplantation in children. Unique molecular identifiers were built into the TCRbeta library. TCRdb re-called the PCR reads through MiXCR, storing one row per CDR3 protein. Seen here are 200,000 to 250,000 distinct CDR3 sequences, 6.5% to 10% observed once, and the top ten hold under 8%. The sequenced sample was PBMCs, mostly from graft donor cells, obtained 180 days after TCRalphabeta/CD19-depleted stem cell transplant. The receptors shown here come from a male patient between 10 and 17 years old who had a stem cell transplant for acute lymphoblastic leukemia, so the T cells may come from the graft donor.

This clonotype has a count of ten or more. J is TRBJ2-5 and V is TRBV4-1, with D hard to call. This CDR3 comprises 15 residues. Germline V CDR1 and CDR2: MGHRA, YSYEKL. V was trimmed by 2 bases and J by 1 base, leaving 11 bases between them. CDR3 loop: CASSQRTAFQETQYF. The CDR3 region has the DNA TGCGCCAGCAGCCAACGGACGGCCTTCCAAGAGACCCAGTACTTC.

This clonotype came up many times. This chain connects TRBV28 to TRBJ2-7, with D hard to call. Germline values: CDR1 MDHEN, CDR2 SYDVKM. CDR3 length: 18 residues. Trimming pared 3 bases from V and 0 bases from J, leaving 21 bases between. The CDR3 reads CASSLKESDPIFSYEQYF. The DNA for the CDR3 is TGTGCCAGCAGTTTGAAGGAATCCGACCCCATCTTCTCCTACGAGCAGTACTTC.

This clonotype has at least ten counts. The chain is built from TRBV7-2 and TRBJ1-2, with 8 bases lining up with TRBD1. V was pared by 1 base and J by 4 bases, with 5 bases of the junction left unmatched. The CDR3 has 15 residues. Germline-derived CDR1 and CDR2 are SGHTA and FQGNSA. The CDR3 DNA follows: TGTGCCAGCAGCTTAGACAGGGGGGCAGGCTATGGCTACACCTTC. Translation: CASSLDRGAGYGYTF.

This clonotype was found many times. The CDR3 DNA reads as TGTGCCAGCAGCCTTTCAAGAAGCTCCTACGAGCAGTACTTC. Protein product: CASSLSRSSYEQYF. The V gene is TRBV7-2, the J gene TRBJ2-7; D not resolved. The CDR3 totals 14 residues. V gave up 5 bases and J gave up 0 bases, with 11 bases separating them. Germline values: CDR1 SGHTA, CDR2 FQGNSA.

The sample holds a few counts of this clonotype. The V and J genes are TRBV3-1 and TRBJ2-1; TRBD1 is a possible D gene (6 bases). This CDR3 region has 12 residues. V gave up 10 bases and J gave up 8 bases, with 15 bases separating them. Germline loops: CDR1 LGHDT, CDR2 YNNKEL (reference sequence). CDR3 amino acids: CATRGLRDEQFF. CDR3 nucleotide sequence: TGTGCCACCAGGGGTCTTCGCGATGAGCAGTTCTTC.

This clonotype was counted at least ten times. The gene calls are TRBV20-1 and TRBJ2-7; tentatively, D is TRBD2 (5 bases). Germline V gives CDR1 DFQATT, CDR2 SNEGSKA (reference sequence). The length of the CDR3 is 15 residues. V lost 0 bases to trimming and J lost 1 base, with 13 bases between them. CDR3 in amino acids: CSARDTGVASYEQYF. The CDR3 coding sequence is TGCAGTGCTAGAGATACCGGGGTCGCTTCCTACGAGCAGTACTTC.

The table lists this clonotype with many counts. The chain recombines TRBV29-1 with TRBJ2-5; D could derive from TRBD1 or TRBD2 (7 bases each). Germline V gene lookup returns CDR1 SQVTM and CDR2 ANQGSEA. V was cut by 4 bases and J by 4 bases, with 22 bases left in between. The CDR3 runs 16 residues. For the CDR3, the DNA is TGCAGCGTTGTGAGGTTAGGGGGCGCGGGAGTAGAGACCCAGTACTTC. Its translation is CSVVRLGGAGVETQYF.

In its sample, this clonotype was seen many times. The chain uses TRBV20-1 and TRBJ2-5; weak D call: TRBD1 (5 bases). Trimming left V 1 base short and J 0 bases short, with 24 bases between. CDR1 is DFQATT and CDR2 is SNEGSKA in the germline V gene (reference sequence). The CDR3 contains 19 residues. The CDR3 reads CSARAARPGPIEYQETQYF. Written as DNA, the CDR3 is TGCAGTGCTAGAGCGGCTAGACCAGGGCCGATCGAGTACCAAGAGACCCAGTACTTC.

This clonotype was counted ten times or more. The chain joins TRBV7-9 to TRBJ2-3; D gene ambiguous. Trimming left V 2 bases short and J 6 bases short, with 9 bases between. CDR1 is SEHNR, CDR2 FQNEAQ, per germline (reference sequence). The CDR3 consists of 13 residues. The CDR3 protein is CASSLQTSDTQYF. The CDR3 nucleotides read TGTGCCAGCAGCTTACAAACGTCGGATACGCAGTATTTT. Full variable domain (missing parts from reference TRBV7-9 and TRBJ2-3): DTGVSQNPRHKITKRGQNVTFRCDPISEHNRLYWYRQTLGQGPEFLTYFQNEAQLEKSRLLSDRFSAERPKGSFSTLEIQRTEQGDSAMYLCASSLQTSDTQYFGPGTRLTVL.

This clonotype was seen repeatedly, ten times or more. CDR3 protein: CASSRTISFSTDTQYF. Written as DNA, the CDR3 is TGCGCCAGCAGCCGGACTATATCCTTTTCCACAGATACGCAGTATTTT. The chain recombines TRBV5-1 with TRBJ2-3, with a tentative D call TRBD2 (6 bases). The CDR3 has 16 amino acids. V was clipped by 4 bases and J by 2 bases, with 17 bases between them. Per germline, CDR1 SGHRS and CDR2 YFSETQ.

The sample holds many counts of this clonotype. CDR3 sequence: CASSSPLSRGDYEQYF. The CDR3, as DNA: TGTGCCAGCAGCTCCCCGCTTTCTAGGGGGGACTACGAGCAGTACTTC. The chain uses TRBV5-4 and TRBJ2-7; D may correspond to TRBD1 or TRBD2 (6 bases each). This CDR3 comprises 16 residues. Germline values: CDR1 SGHNT, CDR2 YYREEE (reference sequence). V was cut by 3 bases and J by 3 bases, with 19 bases left in between.

This clonotype was recorded at least ten times. This chain connects TRBV5-4 to TRBJ2-5; perhaps TRBD1 as D (5 bases). Trimming left V 4 bases short and J 5 bases short, with 15 bases between. Germline V CDR1 and CDR2: SGHNT, YYREEE (reference sequence). This CDR3 has 14 amino acids. CDR3 DNA sequence: TGTGCCAGCAGCCGATCAGGGATAGGTGAGACCCAGTACTTC. Encoded protein: CASSRSGIGETQYF.

As regards this clonotype: A much larger clone sits a single nucleotide away, making a read error possible. The V and J genes are TRBV7-3 and TRBJ2-1, with D possibly matching TRBD2 (5 bases). CDR1 and CDR2 from the germline V gene are SGHTA and FQGTGA. V lost 5 bases and J 9 bases, leaving 17 bases between the germline ends. The CDR3 covers 14 residues. The CDR3 DNA follows: TGTGCCAGCAGCGGAATGAGGGCGTCCACTGAGCAGTTCTTC. The encoded protein is CASSGMRASTEQFF.

This chain links TRBV10-3 with TRBJ2-1; TRBD2 aligns across 7 bases. J lost 6 bases, V lost 9 bases, and 5 bases had no gene match. The CDR3 consists of 12 residues. Germline CDR1 reads ENHRY; CDR2 reads SYGVKD. The CDR3 DNA follows: TGTGCCATGGGGGGGGGGTTCAATGAGCAGTTCTTC. Its protein product is CAMGGGFNEQFF.

Many counts were recorded for this clonotype. The gene calls are TRBV7-6 and TRBJ1-2; 10 positions match TRBD1. The CDR3 consists of 16 residues. V trimming: 2 bases; J trimming: 2 bases; junction bases outside the gene matches: 5. Per germline, CDR1 SGHVS and CDR2 FNYEAQ. The CDR3 here is CASSLLGQGSNYGYTF. The CDR3 nucleotides are TGTGCCAGCAGCTTATTGGGACAGGGGTCAAACTATGGCTACACCTTC.

There are many counts of this clonotype. The genes are TRBV15 and TRBJ2-1; D possibly corresponds to TRBD2 (6 bases). Trimming took off 2 bases at V and 0 bases at J, with 14 bases between the two ends. The CDR3 sequence is 17 residues long. CDR1 LNHNV and CDR2 YYDKDF come from the germline V gene (reference sequence). The CDR3 DNA reads TGTGCCACCAGCAGATTTCCGGGAGCTAGCTCCTACAATGAGCAGTTCTTC. Its protein product is CATSRFPGASSYNEQFF.